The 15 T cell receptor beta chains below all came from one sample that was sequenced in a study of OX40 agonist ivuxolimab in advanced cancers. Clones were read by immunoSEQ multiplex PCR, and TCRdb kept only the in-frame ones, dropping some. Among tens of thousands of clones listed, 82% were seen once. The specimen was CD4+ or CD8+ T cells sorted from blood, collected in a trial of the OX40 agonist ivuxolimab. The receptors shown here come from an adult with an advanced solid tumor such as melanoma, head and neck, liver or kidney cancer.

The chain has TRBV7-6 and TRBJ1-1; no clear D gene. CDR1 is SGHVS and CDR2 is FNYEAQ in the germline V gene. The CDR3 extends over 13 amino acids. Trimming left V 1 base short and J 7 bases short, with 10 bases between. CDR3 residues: CASSLDLVGEAFF. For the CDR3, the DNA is TGTGCCAGCAGCTTAGATTTGGTCGGTGAAGCTTTCTTT. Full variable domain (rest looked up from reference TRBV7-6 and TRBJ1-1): GAGVSQSPRYKVTKRGQDVALRCDPISGHVSLYWYRQALGQGPEFLTYFNYEAQQDKSGLPNDRFSAERPEGSISTLTIQRTEQRDSAMYRCASSLDLVGEAFFGQGTRLTVV.

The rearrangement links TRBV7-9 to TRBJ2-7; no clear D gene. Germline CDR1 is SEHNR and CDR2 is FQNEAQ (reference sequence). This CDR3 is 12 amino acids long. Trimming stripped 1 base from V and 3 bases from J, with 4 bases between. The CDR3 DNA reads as TGTGCCAGCAGCTTAGAGAACTACGAGCAGTACTTC. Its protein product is CASSLENYEQYF.

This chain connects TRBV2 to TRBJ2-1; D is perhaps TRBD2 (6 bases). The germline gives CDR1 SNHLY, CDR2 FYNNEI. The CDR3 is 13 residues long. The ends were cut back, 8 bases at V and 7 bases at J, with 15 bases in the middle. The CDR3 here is CASRRDLGNEQFF. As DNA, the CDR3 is TGTGCCAGCCGAAGGGACTTGGGGAATGAGCAGTTCTTC. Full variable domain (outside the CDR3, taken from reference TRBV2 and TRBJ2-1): EPEVTQTPSHQVTQMGQEVILRCVPISNHLYFYWYRQILGQKVEFLVSFYNNEISEKSEIFDDQFSVERPDGSNFTLKIRSTKLEDSAMYFCASRRDLGNEQFFGPGTRLTVL.

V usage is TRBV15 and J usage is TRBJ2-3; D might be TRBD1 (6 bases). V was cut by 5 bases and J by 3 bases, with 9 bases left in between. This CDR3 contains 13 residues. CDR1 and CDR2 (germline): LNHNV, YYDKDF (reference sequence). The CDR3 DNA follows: TGTGCCACCAGCCGAAGGGGGACAGATACGCAGTATTTT. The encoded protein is CATSRRGTDTQYF.

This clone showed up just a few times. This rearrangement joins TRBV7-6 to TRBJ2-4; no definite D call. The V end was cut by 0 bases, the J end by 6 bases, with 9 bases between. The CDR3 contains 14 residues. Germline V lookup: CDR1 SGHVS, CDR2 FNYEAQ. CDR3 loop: CASSLAGPINIQYF. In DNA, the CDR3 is TGTGCCAGCAGCTTAGCGGGCCCGATAAACATTCAGTACTTC.

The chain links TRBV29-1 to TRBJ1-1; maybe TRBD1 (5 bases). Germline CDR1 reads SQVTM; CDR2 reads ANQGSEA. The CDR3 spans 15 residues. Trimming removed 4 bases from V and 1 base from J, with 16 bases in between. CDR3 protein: CSVVSGYGWNTEAFF. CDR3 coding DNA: TGCAGCGTTGTTTCAGGGTATGGATGGAACACTGAAGCTTTCTTT.

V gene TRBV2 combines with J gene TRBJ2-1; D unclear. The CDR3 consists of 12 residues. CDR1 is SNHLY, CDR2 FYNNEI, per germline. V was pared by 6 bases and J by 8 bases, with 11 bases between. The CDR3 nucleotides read TGTGCCAGCAGCGTGCTAGGATATGAGCAGTTCTTC. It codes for CASSVLGYEQFF.

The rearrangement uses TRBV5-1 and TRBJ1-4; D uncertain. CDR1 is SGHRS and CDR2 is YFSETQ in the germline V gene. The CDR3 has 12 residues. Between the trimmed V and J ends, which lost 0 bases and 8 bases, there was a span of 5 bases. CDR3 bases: TGCGCCAGCAGCTTGGTTGGCGAAAAACTGTTTTTT. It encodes CASSLVGEKLFF.

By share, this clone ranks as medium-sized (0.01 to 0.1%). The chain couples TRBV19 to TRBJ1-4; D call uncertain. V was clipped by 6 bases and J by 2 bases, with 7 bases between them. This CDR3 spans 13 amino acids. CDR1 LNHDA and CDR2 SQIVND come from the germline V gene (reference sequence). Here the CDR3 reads CASSLWTNEKLFF. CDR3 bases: TGTGCCAGTAGCTTATGGACTAATGAAAAACTGTTTTTT.

CDR3 amino acids: CASSLVGQETQYF. CDR3 DNA sequence: TGCGCCAGCAGCCTGGTTGGCCAAGAGACCCAGTACTTC. This chain joins TRBV5-1 and TRBJ2-5; D gene ambiguous. Trimming removed 4 bases from V and 1 base from J, with 8 bases in between. The length of the CDR3 is 13 residues. Germline V lookup: CDR1 SGHRS, CDR2 YFSETQ.

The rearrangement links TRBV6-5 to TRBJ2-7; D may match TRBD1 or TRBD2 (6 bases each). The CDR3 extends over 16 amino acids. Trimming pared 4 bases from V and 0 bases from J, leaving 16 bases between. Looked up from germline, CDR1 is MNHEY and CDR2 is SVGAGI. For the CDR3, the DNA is TGTGCCAGCAGTTCTTTGGGGGGCATTAGCTCCTACGAGCAGTACTTC. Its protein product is CASSSLGGISSYEQYF.

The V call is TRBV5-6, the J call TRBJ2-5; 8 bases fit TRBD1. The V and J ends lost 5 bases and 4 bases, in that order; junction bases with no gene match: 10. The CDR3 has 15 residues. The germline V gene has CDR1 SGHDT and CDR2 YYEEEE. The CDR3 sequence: CASRYGQGLRETQYF. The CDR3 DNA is TGTGCCAGCAGATACGGACAGGGATTGAGAGAGACCCAGTACTTC.

CDR3 region: CASSQGPLRGNTIYF. CDR3 sequence (DNA): TGTGCCAGCAGTCAAGGTCCCTTAAGGGGAAACACCATATATTTT. J is TRBJ1-3 and V is TRBV6-5; D not resolved. Germline CDR1 reads MNHEY; CDR2 reads SVGAGI. The V and J ends lost 5 bases and 4 bases respectively, with 15 bases between them. The CDR3 is 15 residues long.

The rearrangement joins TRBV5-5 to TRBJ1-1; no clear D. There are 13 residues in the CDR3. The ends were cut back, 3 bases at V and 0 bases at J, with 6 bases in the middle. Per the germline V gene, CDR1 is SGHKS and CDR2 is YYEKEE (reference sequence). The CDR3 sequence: CASSYNLNTEAFF. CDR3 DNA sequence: TGTGCCAGCAGCTACAATTTGAACACTGAAGCTTTCTTT.

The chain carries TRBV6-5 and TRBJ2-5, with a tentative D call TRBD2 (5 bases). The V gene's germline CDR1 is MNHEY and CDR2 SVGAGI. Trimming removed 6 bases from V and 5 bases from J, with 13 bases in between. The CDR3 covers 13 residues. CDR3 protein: CASSRREGETQYF. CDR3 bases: TGTGCCAGCAGCCGACGGGAAGGGGAGACCCAGTACTTC.